This T cell receptor (beta chain) was identified during a study of PD-1 blockade in classical Hodgkin lymphoma. In its sample, this clone was seen a few times. Time point denoted: cycle 4 day 1 (C4D1), after more than five weeks of nivolumab. All patients experienced relapse after autologous stem cell transplantation, and brentuximab vedotin exposure was variable. This CDR3 contains 19 residues. Trimming left V 2 bases short and J 6 bases short, with 27 bases between. Profiled with immunoSEQ multiplex PCR; TCRdb holds only in-frame clones, not every one. The sample consists of tens of thousands of clones, roughly 85% of them appearing once.

The TCR was taken from a human donor with classical Hodgkin lymphoma. This sequence joins TRBV23-1 and TRBJ2-3; maybe TRBD1 (6 bases). TRBV23-1 is marked as an open reading frame, function uncertain. Specimen: peripheral blood mononuclear cells (PBMCs), collected before the fourth cycle of nivolumab. The CDR3 spells CASSQDKGSFNRDVDTQYF. In DNA form, the CDR3 reads TGCGCCAGCAGTCAAGATAAAGGTAGTTTTAACAGGGATGTGGATACGCAGTATTTT.